This TCR beta chain was sequenced for a study of blood T cell repertoires in COVID-19. Study-wide background: Acute and convalescent COVID-19 samples came from the United States, Italy and Spain. PBMCs, B-cell-depleted T cells, or T cells were the source of the cDNA or gDNA that made up the material.

Seattle's enrolled individuals joined amid active infection and were then monitored longitudinally. Germline loops: CDR1 SNHLY, CDR2 FYNNEI. This CDR3 is 17 amino acids long. The V segment lost 4 bases and the J segment 6 bases; nucleotides outside the gene matches: 12. Original processing methods: From reference gene primer amplification, estimates of nucleated cell counts were derived. The protocol was immunoSEQ multiplex PCR, while the TCRdb copy is restricted to in-frame clones and leaves out a portion. The V and J calls and clone size were taken over from that table, and D and trimming were inferred from the DNA. The sample shows 240,000 or so clones, roughly 79% of them seen only once.

Sequenced sample: peripheral blood. This clonotype originated in an elderly woman with COVID-19, enrolled during active disease. This chain links TRBV2 with TRBJ2-1; 10 bases agree with TRBD2. The CDR3 coding sequence is TGTGCCAGCAGTGGAGCTAGCGGGAGAATAAGGGGCAATGAGCAGTTCTTC. This codes for CASSGASGRIRGNEQFF.